This T cell receptor (beta chain) was obtained from a study of technical replicates of blood from several donors. This CDR3 region has 17 residues. Germline V gene lookup returns CDR1 SGHRS and CDR2 YFSETQ. V lost 3 bases to trimming and J lost 8 bases; unmatched junction nucleotides: 12. TCRdb keeps only in-frame clones here, not all; method: immunoSEQ multiplex PCR. Altogether 12,000 or so clones are present, roughly nine tenths being singletons, with the ten largest covering 6.5% to 10%. Sequenced sample: PBMCs. The receptor's source is a human donor in good health. The chain has TRBV5-1 and TRBJ1-6; 9 bases are shared with TRBD1. The CDR3 bases are TGCGCCAGCAGCTCAGGACTGGACAGGGGATTAGATTCACCCCTCCACTTT. Translated, it gives CASSSGLDRGLDSPLHF. Looking up the rest from reference TRBV5-1 and TRBJ1-6 gives the full variable domain: KAGVTQTPRYLIKTRGQQVTLSCSPISGHRSVSWYQQTPGQGLQFLFEYFSETQRNKGNFPGRFSGRQFSNSRSEMNVSTLELGDSALYLCASSSGLDRGLDSPLHFGNGTRLTVT.